This T cell receptor (beta chain) emerged from a study of Ad26.COV2.S vaccination and SARS-CoV-2 variants. About the research overall: In the COV1001 trial, the donor was in the Ad26.COV2.S arm.

Overall study results and limits: Substantial response breadth was reportedly seen for spike-specific CD8+ and CD4+ T cells after vaccination.

Libraries were prepared by immunoSEQ multiplex PCR; TCRdb keeps only in-frame clonotypes and omits some of them. In the table there are hundreds of thousands of clones, 86% of which are singletons. Germline V gene data show CDR1 as MNHEY and CDR2 as SMNVEV (reference sequence). V trimming: 6 bases; J trimming: 7 bases; junction bases outside the gene matches: 7. The CDR3 extends over 14 amino acids. Concerning this clone: What it recognizes is unknown.

Treatment in this sample: about 20 received Ad26.COV2.S at low or high dose, single or two shots; 5 received placebo; per-sample allocation not given. Sampling was performed 63 days after the first vaccine or placebo injection. The TCR sequence derives from a person between 18 and 59 years old who received the Ad26.COV2.S COVID-19 vaccine or a placebo. The source was peripheral blood, collected in a trial of Ad26.COV2.S vaccine versus placebo. The V gene is TRBV27, the J gene TRBJ2-1, with 9 bases aligning to TRBD1. CDR3 DNA: TGTGCCAGCAGGGACAGGGGCCGAAAGAATGAGCAGTTCTTC. Encoded protein: CASRDRGRKNEQFF.